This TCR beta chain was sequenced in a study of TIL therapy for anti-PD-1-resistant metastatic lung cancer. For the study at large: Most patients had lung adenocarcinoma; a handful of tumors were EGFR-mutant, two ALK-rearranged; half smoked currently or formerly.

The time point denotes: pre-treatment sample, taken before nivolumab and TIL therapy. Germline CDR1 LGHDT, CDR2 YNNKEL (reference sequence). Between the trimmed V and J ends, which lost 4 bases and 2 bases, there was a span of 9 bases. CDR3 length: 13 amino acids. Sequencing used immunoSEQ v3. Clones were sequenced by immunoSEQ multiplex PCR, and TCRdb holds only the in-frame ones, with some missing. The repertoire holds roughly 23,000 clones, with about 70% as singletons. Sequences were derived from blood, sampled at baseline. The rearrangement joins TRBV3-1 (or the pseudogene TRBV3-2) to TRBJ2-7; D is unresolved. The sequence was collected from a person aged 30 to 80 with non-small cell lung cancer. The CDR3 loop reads CASSPRSAYEQYF. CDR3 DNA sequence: TGTGCCAGCAGCCCGCGGTCCGCCTACGAGCAGTACTTC.